This T cell receptor beta chain came from a study of vaccination and CD4 T cells after COVID-19. Study as a whole: Overlapping spike peptides of SARS-CoV-2, HCoV-NL63, HCoV-OC43 and HCoV-229E stimulated the cells.

Treatment of the sample: roughly nine-day PBMC culture with coronavirus spike peptide pools or control peptides (ViraFEST assay). ViraFEST expanded antigen-specific T cells with peptide pools, then sequenced TCRs. After being plated at roughly 2.2 million per well, PBMCs were cultured with 9 to 10 IU/ml IL-2 and approximately 9.2 ug/ml peptide pools. Cultured CD4+ T cell DNA underwent sequencing with the Oncomine TCR Beta short-read assay. MiXCR was run by TCRdb on the PCR reads, yielding one entry per CDR3 protein. The data hold about 10,000 distinct CDR3 sequences, with 26% observed a single time. V trimming: 3 bases; J trimming: 8 bases; junction bases outside the gene matches: 6. This CDR3 contains 13 residues. CDR1 and CDR2 (germline): SQVTM, ANQGSEA. As regards this clonotype: Its antigen is undetermined.

The specimen was CD4+ T cells from blood, cultured in vitro, collected before SARS-CoV-2 vaccination. The chain employs TRBV29-1 and TRBJ2-3; TRBD1 matches at 9 bases. The receptor was isolated from a human donor who received a COVID-19 vaccine. CDR3 DNA: TGCAGCGTTGAGGGGACAGGGTATGGTACGCAGTATTTT. Its translation: CSVEGTGYGTQYF.